This T cell receptor (beta chain) was identified during a study of Ad26.COV2.S vaccination and SARS-CoV-2 variants. Study-wide background: The authors gave Ad26.COV2.S intramuscularly, either once or twice 56 days apart. The study's findings and limits: Spike-specific TCR breadth in vaccine recipients exceeded that seen in placebo recipients.

As for treatment: some 20 received Ad26.COV2.S at low or high dose, single or two shots; several received placebo; per-sample allocation not given. Samples came from day 63 after the first vaccine or placebo injection. As to this clone: What it recognizes is unknown.

TCRdb's table, derived via immunoSEQ multiplex PCR, lists solely in-frame clones and lacks some. This sample carries about 400,000 clones, around 93% of them seen once, and the ten largest clones take about 1.6%. This TCR was recovered from a person aged 18-60 years who received the Ad26.COV2.S COVID-19 vaccine or a placebo. Source: peripheral blood, taken in a trial of Ad26.COV2.S vaccine versus placebo.

CDR3 loop: CASNNRGPNQPQHF. The CDR3, as DNA: TGCGCCAGCAATAACAGGGGTCCCAATCAGCCCCAGCATTTT. This chain uses TRBV10-2 with TRBJ1-5, with 7 bases matching TRBD1. CDR1 WSHSY and CDR2 SAAADI come from the germline V gene. With V trimmed by 7 bases and J by 3 bases, 6 bases remained unmatched. This CDR3 spans 14 amino acids.